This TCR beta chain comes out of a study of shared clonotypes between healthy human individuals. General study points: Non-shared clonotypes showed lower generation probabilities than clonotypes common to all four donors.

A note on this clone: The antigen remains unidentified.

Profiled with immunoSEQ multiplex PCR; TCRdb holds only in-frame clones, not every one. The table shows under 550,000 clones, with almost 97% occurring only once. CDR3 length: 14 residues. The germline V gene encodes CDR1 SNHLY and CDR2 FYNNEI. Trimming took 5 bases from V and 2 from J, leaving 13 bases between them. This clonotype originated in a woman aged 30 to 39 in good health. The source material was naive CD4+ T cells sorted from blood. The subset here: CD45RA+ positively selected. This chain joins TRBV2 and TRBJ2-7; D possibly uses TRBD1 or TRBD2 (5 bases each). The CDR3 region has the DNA TGTGCCAGCAGTCACCGGGACCACACCTACGAGCAGTACTTC. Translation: CASSHRDHTYEQYF.